This T cell receptor (beta chain) was observed in a study of PD-1 blockade in classical Hodgkin lymphoma. Study as a whole: Patients were treated with nivolumab at 3 mg/kg, and this was given intravenously every 2 weeks. Findings and caveats of the study: Significantly greater TCR diversity emerged by C4D1 in CD4+ cells but not CD8+ cells. Undefined causes, possibly disease activity or prior therapy, underlie the repertoire differences.

As to this clone: Its antigen is unknown.

Relapses following autologous stem cell transplantation were seen in all patients, with brentuximab vedotin exposure varying. Germline V CDR1 and CDR2: SGHRS, YFSETQ. The CDR3 has 13 residues. Trimming cost V 0 bases and J 9 bases, with 7 bases left between them. Data came from immunoSEQ multiplex PCR; TCRdb stores just in-frame clones and leaves some out. The top ten hold about 26% of the sample, which has over 13,000 clones, around 78% seen once. Sequencing used peripheral blood mononuclear cells (PBMCs), obtained before the second cycle of nivolumab. The TCR originated in a human donor with classical Hodgkin lymphoma. The chain has TRBV5-1 and TRBJ1-6; TRBD1 might be the D (5 bases). In DNA form, the CDR3 reads TGCGCCAGCAGCTTGGTGGGGCTTTCACCCCTCCACTTT. Translation: CASSLVGLSPLHF.